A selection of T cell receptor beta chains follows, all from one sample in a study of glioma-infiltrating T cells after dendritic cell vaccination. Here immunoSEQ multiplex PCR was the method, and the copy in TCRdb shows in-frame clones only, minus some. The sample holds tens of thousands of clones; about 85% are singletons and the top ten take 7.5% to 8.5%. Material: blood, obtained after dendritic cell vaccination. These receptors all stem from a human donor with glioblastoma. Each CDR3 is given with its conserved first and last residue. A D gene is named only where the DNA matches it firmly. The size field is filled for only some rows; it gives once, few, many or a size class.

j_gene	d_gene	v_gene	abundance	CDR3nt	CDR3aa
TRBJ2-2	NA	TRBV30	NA	TGTGCCTGGAAGGGAAGAGGGATGAACACCGGGGAGCTGTTTTTT	CAWKGRGMNTGELFF
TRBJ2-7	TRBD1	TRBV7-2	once	TGTGCCAGCAGCCAAGGGTGGCAGGGGGTCTACGAGCAGTACTTC	CASSQGWQGVYEQYF
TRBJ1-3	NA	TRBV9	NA	TGTGCCAGCAGTCGTGAATACCGGGACATCTCTGGAAACACCATATATTTT	CASSREYRDISGNTIYF
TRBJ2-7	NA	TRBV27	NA	TGTGCCAGCAGTTTCCTCCAGGATAGGTACGAGCAGTACTTC	CASSFLQDRYEQYF
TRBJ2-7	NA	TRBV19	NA	TGTGCCAGTAGTCCGACACTGGACTCCTACGAGCAGTACTTC	CASSPTLDSYEQYF
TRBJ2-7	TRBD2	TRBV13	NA	TGTGCCAGCAGCCAGCGGACTAGCGTTTACCCCTACGAGCAGTACTTC	CASSQRTSVYPYEQYF
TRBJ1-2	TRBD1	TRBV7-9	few	TGTGCCAGCAGCTTAGCCGGGACAGATCACTCTAACTATGGCTACACCTTC	CASSLAGTDHSNYGYTF
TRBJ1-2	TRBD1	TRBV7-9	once	TGTGCCAGCAGTCTAGAGGGCGACAGGGTCGCTGGCTACACCTTC	CASSLEGDRVAGYTF
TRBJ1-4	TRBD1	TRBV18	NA	TGTGCCAGCTCACGAGGGACAGGGGAAGAAAAACTGTTTTTT	CASSRGTGEEKLFF
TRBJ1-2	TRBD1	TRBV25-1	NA	TGTGCCAGCAGTGAGCTCCAGGGGGCAAGTATTGCGTATGGCTACACCTTC	CASSELQGASIAYGYTF
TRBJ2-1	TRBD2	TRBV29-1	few	TGCAGCGTTGTCTTACTAGCGGGACCCTCTGGGGATGAGCAGTTCTTC	CSVVLLAGPSGDEQFF
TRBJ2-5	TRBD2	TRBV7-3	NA	TGTGCCAGCAGTCCGCATAGCGGGGGGGGACAAGAGACCCAGTACTTC	CASSPHSGGGQETQYF
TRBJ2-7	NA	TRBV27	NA	TGTGCCAGCAGTTTCCAGGGGTACAGCTACGAGCAGTACTTC	CASSFQGYSYEQYF
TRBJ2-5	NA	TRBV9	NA	TGTGCCAGCAGCGTAGTTGGAGGTTCTGGGGAGACCCAGTACTTC	CASSVVGGSGETQYF
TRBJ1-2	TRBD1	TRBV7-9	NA	TGTGCCAGCAGCTTAGGTCAGGGGGATTTCTATGGCTACACCTTC	CASSLGQGDFYGYTF
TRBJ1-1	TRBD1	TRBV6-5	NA	TGTGCCAGCATTTCGACAGGGAAGAACACTGAAGCTTTCTTT	CASISTGKNTEAFF
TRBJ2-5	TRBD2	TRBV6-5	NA	TGTGCCAGCAGTTTCCGACTAGCGACACAAGAGACCCAGTACTTC	CASSFRLATQETQYF